This T cell receptor beta chain was observed in a study of blood T cell repertoires in COVID-19. Across the whole study: The samples span acute and convalescent COVID-19 from the United States, Italy and Spain. PBMCs, B-cell-depleted T cells, or T cells provided the cDNA or gDNA that made up the material.

Per the original data handling: For nucleated cells, counts were estimated from reference gene primer amplification. Data came from immunoSEQ multiplex PCR; TCRdb stores just in-frame clones and leaves some out. That table furnishes V, J and clone size, whereas the DNA furnished D and trimming. The table includes under 200,000 clones, about 86% detected once. CDR1 is MDHEN, CDR2 SYDVKM, per germline. V was pared by 1 base and J by 8 bases, with 11 bases of the junction left unmatched. This CDR3 spans 17 amino acids. The source material was peripheral blood. The TCR originated in a woman in her sixties or seventies with acute or convalescent COVID-19. This chain joins TRBV28 and TRBJ1-2, with TRBD1 identical over 12 bases. CDR3 nucleotides: TGTGCCAGCAGTTTATTAGTAGCGGGACAGGGGGCGAGAGGCTACACCTTC. This encodes CASSLLVAGQGARGYTF.